The 13 T cell receptor beta chains listed next were all sequenced from one sample in a study of blood T cells in healthy people across ages. Using a J-beta primer mix together with a sample-barcoded 5' primer, a second PCR was run for 7 to 11 cycles. TCRdb processed the 5' RACE reads anew with MiXCR; each CDR3 protein has one entry. The sample records hundreds of thousands of distinct CDR3 sequences, about half being singletons. Sequences were obtained from blood. The receptors originated from a woman aged 60-75 years in good health.

There are a few counts of this clonotype. The chain links TRBV5-1 to TRBJ2-1; the match to TRBD2 covers 8 bases. With V trimmed by 0 bases and J by 9 bases, 8 bases remained unmatched. The CDR3 is made up of 15 amino acids. Germline V gene sequence: CDR1 SGHRS, CDR2 YFSETQ. The CDR3 reads CASSLDGRALGEQFF. Here the CDR3 DNA reads TGCGCCAGCAGCTTGGACGGGAGGGCCCTCGGTGAGCAGTTCTTC.

The gene calls are TRBV9 and TRBJ2-1, with 8 bases matching TRBD2. The end of the DNA aligns better with TRBJ2-7, so the J call may be wrong. The CDR3 loop spans 16 amino acids. CDR1 is SGDLS, CDR2 YYNGEE, per germline. The CDR3 sequence: CASSVAGGPVWNEQYF. In nucleotides, the CDR3 is TGTGCCAGCAGCGTAGCGGGAGGGCCAGTTTGGAATGAGCAGTACTTC.

For this clonotype: A much larger clone lies one base from this, so it may be a read error. The chain uses TRBV15 and TRBJ2-5; 11 nucleotides match TRBD2. V lost 5 bases to trimming and J lost 11 bases; unmatched junction nucleotides: 16. CDR3 length: 16 residues. Germline-derived CDR1 and CDR2 are LNHNV and YYDKDF (reference sequence). This CDR3 reads CATSGILAGAGNEQYF. The CDR3 coding sequence is TGTGCCACCAGCGGGATACTAGCGGGAGCGGGGAATGAGCAGTACTTC.

This clonotype was observed a single time. This may arise from a read error, as a much more abundant clone is one base away. The chain carries TRBV7-9 and TRBJ2-5, with 9 bases matching TRBD2. V lost 1 base to trimming and J lost 11 bases; unmatched junction nucleotides: 11. Germline V gene sequence: CDR1 SEHNR, CDR2 FQNEAQ (reference sequence). The length of the CDR3 is 15 residues. The CDR3 sequence: CASSLGAGGLKEQYF. For the CDR3, the DNA is TGTGCCAGCAGCTTAGGTGCGGGGGGGCTTAAGGAGCAGTACTTC.

In its sample, this clonotype was seen once. The chain employs TRBV29-1 and TRBJ1-2; D might be TRBD1 (5 bases). Between the trimmed V and J ends, which lost 7 bases and 7 bases, there was a span of 28 bases. From germline, CDR1 is SQVTM and CDR2 ANQGSEA. The CDR3 extends over 16 amino acids. The CDR3 reads CSAASHRDRTRRGYTF. The CDR3 DNA reads as TGCAGCGCAGCCTCGCACCGGGACCGGACACGTCGTGGCTACACCTTC.

The gene calls are TRBV28 and TRBJ2-7; 8 nucleotides match TRBD1. CDR3 length equals 14 residues. The V and J ends lost 5 bases and 1 base, in that order; junction bases with no gene match: 4. Germline loops: CDR1 MDHEN, CDR2 SYDVKM. The CDR3 coding sequence is TGTGCCAGCAGTGTGACAGGGGCATCCTACGAGCAGTACTTC. It specifies CASSVTGASYEQYF.

The V and J genes are TRBV7-2 and TRBJ2-5; 8 nucleotides agree with TRBD1. V was clipped by 2 bases and J by 4 bases; unmatched bases: 3. Germline values: CDR1 SGHTA, CDR2 FQGNSA. This CDR3 is 14 amino acids long. The CDR3 loop is CASSLRQGIETQYF. The CDR3 region has the DNA TGTGCCAGCAGCTTACGACAGGGGATAGAGACCCAGTACTTC.

In this sample, this clonotype turned up a few times. This sequence joins TRBV4-3 and TRBJ2-6; D perhaps matches TRBD2 (5 bases). Trimming cost V 2 bases and J 0 bases, with 11 bases left between them. The germline gives CDR1 LGHNA, CDR2 YSLEER. The CDR3 contains 17 residues. CDR3 sequence: CASSQQGLLSGANVLTF. CDR3 sequence (DNA): TGCGCCAGCAGCCAACAAGGACTCCTCTCTGGGGCCAACGTCCTGACTTTC.

The V call is TRBV7-6, the J call TRBJ2-1, with 7 bases fitting TRBD2. Trimming removed 5 bases from V and 6 bases from J; junction bases left unmatched: 13. Germline V gene sequence: CDR1 SGHVS, CDR2 FNYEAQ. This CDR3 has 16 amino acids. In nucleotides, the CDR3 is TGTGCCAGCAGCCAGGCGAAGGCGGGAGTGGGCAATGAGCAGTTCTTC. Encoded protein: CASSQAKAGVGNEQFF.

V usage is TRBV5-6 and J usage is TRBJ2-5, with 8 bases matching TRBD2. The CDR3 is made up of 13 amino acids. Trimming cost V 3 bases and J 13 bases; bases outside gene matches: 11. Germline V gene sequence: CDR1 SGHDT, CDR2 YYEEEE. Written as DNA, the CDR3 is TGTGCCAGCAGCTGGGATCTCGGGGGGGCCCCGTACTTC. It yields the protein CASSWDLGGAPYF.

The table lists this clonotype with a few counts. V is TRBV20-1 and J is TRBJ2-5; the D gene is possibly TRBD1 (6 bases). The last part of the DNA fits TRBJ2-7 better; the J call may be wrong. This CDR3 is 14 amino acids long. From germline, CDR1 is DFQATT and CDR2 SNEGSKA (reference sequence). The CDR3 protein is CSASPGGQSREQYF. The CDR3 coding sequence is TGCAGTGCTAGTCCGGGTGGACAGTCGCGCGAGCAGTACTTC.

In its sample, this clonotype was seen a few times. CDR3 DNA sequence: TGTGCCTGGAGTGTACCTGGATTCTCTGGGGCCAACGTCCTGACTTTC. Protein: CAWSVPGFSGANVLTF. This rearrangement joins TRBV30 to TRBJ2-6; D gene ambiguous. CDR3 size: 16 residues. V shed 0 bases and J shed 0 bases, with 9 bases lying between them. CDR1 GTSNPN and CDR2 SVGIG come from the germline V gene (reference sequence). Supplemented by reference TRBV30 and TRBJ2-6, the full variable domain reads SQTIHQWPATLVQPVGSPLSLECTVEGTSNPNLYWYRQAAGRGLQLLFYSVGIGQISSEVPQNLSASRPQDRQFILSSKKLLLSDSGFYLCAWSVPGFSGANVLTFGAGSRLTVL.

This chain connects TRBV2 to TRBJ1-1; D ambiguous. There are 12 residues in the CDR3. Germline CDR1 reads SNHLY; CDR2 reads FYNNEI. V lost 2 bases and J 6 bases, leaving 7 bases between the germline ends. Here the CDR3 reads CASSERLAEAFF. CDR3 in DNA: TGTGCCAGCAGTGAACGACTGGCTGAAGCTTTCTTT. The whole variable domain, filled in from reference TRBV2 and TRBJ1-1, reads EPEVTQTPSHQVTQMGQEVILRCVPISNHLYFYWYRQILGQKVEFLVSFYNNEISEKSEIFDDQFSVERPDGSNFTLKIRSTKLEDSAMYFCASSERLAEAFFGQGTRLTVV.